Listed here are 29 T cell receptor beta chains from one sample, sequenced in a study of blood T cells in healthy people across ages (dated by TCRdb to between 2014 and 2016). The receptor library was made with 5' RACE. A second PCR of about 6 to 12 cycles was performed with a sample-barcoded 5' primer and a J-beta primer mix. TCRdb reprocessed the public reads (quality trimming at Q25 with fastp, clone calling with MiXCR) and kept in-frame beta chains. Under each unique CDR3 protein, matching rows form one entry showing the most common genes and DNA. This sample gives some 1.8 million distinct CDR3 sequences in total; about two fifths of them show up just once. The biggest ten clones account for under 30% of the sample. Material for sequencing was blood. The source of these receptors is a human donor in good health.

There are a few counts of this clonotype. The chain is built from TRBV20-1 and TRBJ1-2; D call uncertain. The CDR3 totals 11 residues. CDR1 is DFQATT and CDR2 is SNEGSKA in the germline V gene (reference sequence). V shed 1 base and J shed 8 bases, with 8 bases lying between them. The CDR3 region has the DNA TGCAGTGCTAGAGTAGTAATCGGCTACACCTTC. It codes for CSARVVIGYTF.

This clonotype was picked up a small number of times. This chain connects TRBV5-1 to TRBJ2-7; 9 nucleotides match TRBD1. V shed 9 bases and J 7 bases; nucleotides not matched to a gene: 11. Germline loops: CDR1 SGHRS, CDR2 YFSETQ. The length of the CDR3 is 13 residues. This CDR3 reads CATSTGTGYEQYF. As DNA, the CDR3 is TGCGCCACTAGCACCGGGACAGGGTATGAGCAGTACTTC.

The rearrangement joins TRBV27 to TRBJ2-5, with TRBD2 identical over 13 bases. The CDR3 runs to 16 residues. After removal of 5 bases from V and 7 bases from J, the junction contained 10 bases not matched to a gene. CDR1 is MNHEY, CDR2 SMNVEV, per germline (reference sequence). The CDR3 DNA sequence: TGTGCCAGCAGTCCCACACTAGCGGGGGGGCCAGGGACCCAGTACTTC. As protein: CASSPTLAGGPGTQYF.

This chain uses TRBV24-1 with TRBJ1-4, with 7 bases identical to TRBD1. Trimming cost V 9 bases and J 1 base; bases outside gene matches: 1. Germline lookup yields CDR1 KGHDR and CDR2 SFDVKD. This CDR3 is 13 amino acids long. CDR3 sequence: CATAGGTNEKLFF. DNA for the CDR3: TGTGCCACCGCAGGGGGAACTAATGAAAAACTGTTTTTT.

CDR3 sequence reads: CASSQTGGGNYEQYF. The CDR3 region has the DNA TGCGCCAGCAGCCAGACTGGCGGGGGGAACTACGAGCAGTACTTC. V gene TRBV4-3 combines with J gene TRBJ2-7; 8 nucleotides line up with TRBD2. With 3 bases clipped from V and 3 bases from J, the junction kept 7 bases outside the gene matches. There are 15 residues in the CDR3. The germline CDR1 and CDR2 sequences are LGHNA and YSLEER.

CDR3 sequence (DNA): TGCAGCGTGCGGGCCGGGGGGGACACTGAAGCTTTCTTT. This codes for CSVRAGGDTEAFF. The J gene is TRBJ1-1, the V gene TRBV29-1; D is perhaps TRBD1 (5 bases). Trimming took off 6 bases at V and 3 bases at J, with 14 bases between the two ends. The CDR3 covers 13 residues. Germline V gene data show CDR1 as SQVTM and CDR2 as ANQGSEA.

There are a few counts of this clonotype. The rearrangement joins TRBV11-2 to TRBJ2-7; 8 nucleotides match TRBD1. The CDR3 runs to 15 residues. V lost 6 bases to trimming and J lost 1 base; unmatched junction nucleotides: 8. Germline V gene lookup returns CDR1 SGHAT and CDR2 FQNNGV. The CDR3 nucleotides are TGTGCCAGCAGTTTGTCAGGGGGCAGGTCCTACGAGCAGTACTTC. Translating it yields CASSLSGGRSYEQYF.

This clonotype was found once. The V and J genes are TRBV7-6 and TRBJ2-1; D not resolved. Trimming removed 2 bases at V and 1 base at J, with 9 bases between. The germline gives CDR1 SGHVS, CDR2 FNYEAQ. CDR3 length: 15 amino acids. In nucleotides, the CDR3 is TGTGCCAGCAGCTTATTCGACCGGTCCTACAATGAGCAGTTCTTC. Encoded protein: CASSLFDRSYNEQFF.

A few counts support this clonotype. V is TRBV20-1 and J is TRBJ2-7; D is unresolved. The CDR3 consists of 12 residues. CDR1 DFQATT and CDR2 SNEGSKA come from the germline V gene (reference sequence). Trimming took off 4 bases at V and 0 bases at J, with 7 bases between the two ends. Here the CDR3 reads CSATRSSYEQYF. In DNA form, the CDR3 reads TGCAGTGCTACCAGGAGCTCCTACGAGCAGTACTTC.

The V gene is TRBV9, the J gene TRBJ2-5; 12 nucleotides line up with TRBD1. The J call may be in error: the DNA end matches TRBJ2-7 better. From germline, CDR1 is SGDLS and CDR2 YYNGEE. The CDR3 runs to 16 residues. CDR3 protein: CASSHTMGQGAHEQYF. CDR3 nucleotides: TGTGCCAGCAGCCACACGATGGGACAGGGGGCCCACGAGCAGTACTTC.

The J gene is TRBJ2-7, the V gene TRBV29-1; no clear D. The CDR3 is 12 amino acids. The V and J ends lost 0 bases and 4 bases respectively, with 7 bases between them. Germline CDR1 reads SQVTM; CDR2 reads ANQGSEA. The CDR3 nucleotides read TGCAGCGTTGAAGAGTCGCAATACGAGCAGTACTTC. Protein sequence: CSVEESQYEQYF.

This chain connects TRBV20-1 to TRBJ1-5, with no clear D. The germline V and J ends were trimmed by 1 base and 1 base, with 11 bases remaining between them. Germline V gives CDR1 DFQATT, CDR2 SNEGSKA (reference sequence). The CDR3 loop spans 15 amino acids. DNA for the CDR3: TGCAGTGCTAGAGTTCCTCATCGGAGCAATCAGCCCCAGCATTTT. Translation gives CSARVPHRSNQPQHF.

This clonotype was picked up a small number of times. J is TRBJ2-7 and V is TRBV6-1, with D perhaps matching TRBD2 (5 bases). Trimming left V 1 base short and J 3 bases short, with 7 bases between. This CDR3 has 13 residues. Germline lookup yields CDR1 MNHNS and CDR2 SASEGT. CDR3 in amino acids: CASSEDRDYEQYF. The CDR3, as DNA: TGTGCCAGCAGTGAAGACCGGGACTACGAGCAGTACTTC.

This clonotype was detected only a few times. This chain joins TRBV25-1 and TRBJ1-2, with a tentative D call TRBD1 (5 bases). In germline, CDR1 is MGHDK, CDR2 SYGVNS. There are 13 residues in the CDR3. V dropped 5 bases and J dropped 6 bases, with 13 bases sitting between them. The CDR3 region has the DNA TGTGCCAGCAGTAACACAGGACTTGATGGCTACACCTTC. As protein: CASSNTGLDGYTF.

This sequence joins TRBV5-1 and TRBJ2-1; 7 bases agree with TRBD2. The CDR3 runs 16 residues. After removal of 0 bases from V and 8 bases from J, the junction contained 11 bases not matched to a gene. The germline CDR1 and CDR2 sequences are SGHRS and YFSETQ. The CDR3 reads CASSLGLASSIDEQFF. CDR3 bases: TGCGCCAGCAGCTTGGGACTAGCCAGTAGTATCGATGAGCAGTTCTTC.

V usage is TRBV12-3 or TRBV12-4 and J usage is TRBJ1-2; D perhaps matches TRBD1 (6 bases). V lost 5 bases and J lost 4, with 26 bases in between. CDR3 length: 18 residues. This CDR3 reads CASSPHPTHRVRTYGYTF. CDR3 DNA sequence: TGTGCCAGCAGTCCTCACCCTACCCACAGGGTTAGGACCTATGGCTACACCTTC.

This clonotype occurred a few times. The chain has TRBV5-8 and TRBJ2-1; 7 bases align to TRBD2. The CDR3 length is 15 residues. Trimming cost V 2 bases and J 5 bases; bases outside gene matches: 7. CDR1 and CDR2 from the germline V gene are SGHTS and YDEGEE. The CDR3 coding sequence is TGTGCCAGCAGCTTTCGTGGGGGGGTTAACAATGAGCAGTTCTTC. This sequence encodes CASSFRGGVNNEQFF. Supplemented by reference TRBV5-8 and TRBJ2-1, the full variable domain reads EAGVTQSPTHLIKTRGQQATLRCSPISGHTSVYWYQQALGLGLQFLLWYDEGEERNRGNFPPRFSGRQFPNYSSELNVNALELEDSALYLCASSFRGGVNNEQFFGPGTRLTVL.

This rearrangement joins TRBV10-3 to TRBJ2-7, with TRBD1 as a possible D gene (6 bases). Per germline, CDR1 ENHRY and CDR2 SYGVKD. The CDR3 runs to 13 residues. V was trimmed by 2 bases and J by 3 bases, leaving 8 bases between them. This CDR3 is CAISEAGDYEQYF. The CDR3, as DNA: TGTGCCATCAGTGAGGCAGGGGACTACGAGCAGTACTTC.

This clonotype was counted between two and nine times. V and J are TRBV10-3 and TRBJ2-4; D not resolved. The end of the DNA is better explained by TRBJ2-7, so the J call may be wrong. Germline assignment: CDR1 ENHRY and CDR2 SYGVKD. This CDR3 region has 15 residues. The CDR3 loop is CAISESHQLLYEQYF. The CDR3 nucleotides are TGTGCCATCAGTGAGTCACACCAGCTACTGTACGAGCAGTACTTC.

This clonotype was found a few times. This chain joins TRBV5-8 and TRBJ1-5, with a possible D match to TRBD1 (5 bases). The CDR3 has 19 residues. CDR1 is SGHTS and CDR2 is YDEGEE in the germline V gene. Trimming shortened V by 0 bases and J by 0 bases, and 19 bases separated the two germline ends. The CDR3 is CASSLGMGHQGRSNQPQHF. CDR3 coding DNA: TGTGCCAGCAGCTTGGGCATGGGGCATCAGGGTCGTAGCAATCAGCCCCAGCATTTT.

V and J are TRBV4-2 and TRBJ1-3; D is unresolved. CDR1 and CDR2 from the germline V gene are LGHNA and YNFKEQ. The CDR3 length is 16 residues. The ends were cut back, 0 bases at V and 2 bases at J, with 11 bases in the middle. The CDR3 reads CASSQDGVAAGNTIYF. Written as DNA, the CDR3 is TGTGCCAGCAGCCAAGACGGGGTGGCGGCTGGAAACACCATATATTTT.

Only a few counts were recorded for this clonotype. The V and J genes are TRBV12-3 or TRBV12-4 and TRBJ1-1, with D possibly being TRBD1 (5 bases). This CDR3 has 13 residues. Trimming removed 6 bases at V and 9 bases at J, with 17 bases between. The CDR3 DNA reads as TGTGCCAGCAGCCAAAGGGACCGGGGCCAAGCTTTCTTT. It is translated as CASSQRDRGQAFF.

The genes are TRBV28 and TRBJ2-5, with D perhaps matching TRBD1 or TRBD2 (7 bases each). The germline V and J ends were trimmed by 7 bases and 4 bases, with 22 bases remaining between them. CDR3 length: 16 residues. CDR1 MDHEN and CDR2 SYDVKM come from the germline V gene. The CDR3 DNA reads TGTGCCAGCACCACCTTGGGAGGGGGCAAGGGAGAGACCCAGTACTTC. Protein: CASTTLGGGKGETQYF.

In its sample, this clonotype was seen a few times. This chain uses TRBV20-1 with TRBJ2-5; 8 nucleotides agree with TRBD2. V lost 3 bases to trimming and J lost 1 base; unmatched junction nucleotides: 10. CDR1 and CDR2 from the germline V gene are DFQATT and SNEGSKA (reference sequence). The CDR3 consists of 16 residues. The CDR3 region is CSASASWTSTQETQYF. For the CDR3, the DNA is TGCAGTGCTAGTGCGTCCTGGACTAGCACCCAAGAGACCCAGTACTTC.

This clonotype was observed many times. This chain joins TRBV7-8 and TRBJ2-1; no reliable D call. V lost 1 base, J lost 6 bases, and 7 bases lay in between. Looked up from germline, CDR1 is SGHVS and CDR2 is FQNEAQ. The CDR3 loop spans 13 amino acids. The CDR3 loop is CASSLDVGNEQFF. As DNA, the CDR3 is TGTGCCAGCAGCTTAGATGTCGGCAATGAGCAGTTCTTC.

This clonotype came up a few times. The rearrangement joins TRBV10-3 to TRBJ1-5; weak D call: TRBD1 (5 bases). The length of the CDR3 is 14 residues. The germline V and J ends were trimmed by 3 bases and 5 bases, with 11 bases remaining between them. The germline V gene encodes CDR1 ENHRY and CDR2 SYGVKD. The CDR3 spells CAISDSGNYQPQHF. CDR3 DNA sequence: TGTGCCATCAGTGACTCAGGGAACTATCAGCCCCAGCATTTT.

This chain uses TRBV7-3 with TRBJ2-1, with 10 bases identical to TRBD2. V dropped 3 bases and J dropped 5; count of bases not matched to a gene: 25. This CDR3 has 22 residues. Germline assignment: CDR1 SGHTA and CDR2 FQGTGA. CDR3 bases: TGTGCCAGCAGCTTCCTGCCGCGGCTGGGGAGCGGGGGGGCCCCCAAGGACAATGAGCAGTTCTTC. Residues: CASSFLPRLGSGGAPKDNEQFF.

This clonotype was observed a handful of times. The gene calls are TRBV4-1 and TRBJ2-3; TRBD2 matches 13 bases. Germline CDR1 reads MGHRA; CDR2 reads YSYEKL. The CDR3 contains 17 residues. Trimming removed 4 bases from V and 2 bases from J; junction bases left unmatched: 6. CDR3 in amino acids: CASSPDGTSGDTDTQYF. CDR3 DNA sequence: TGCGCCAGCAGCCCTGACGGGACTAGCGGGGACACAGATACGCAGTATTTT.

The chain is built from TRBV20-1 and TRBJ2-3; D gene uncertain. Looked up from germline, CDR1 is DFQATT and CDR2 is SNEGSKA (reference sequence). V lost 4 bases and J 4 bases, leaving 6 bases between the germline ends. CDR3 length: 11 amino acids. In nucleotides, the CDR3 is TGCAGTGCTAATCGGGCAGATACGCAGTATTTT. As protein: CSANRADTQYF.